Sequencing of this TCR beta chain was carried out in a study of control samples from healthy donors and cancer patients. The CDR3 is 15 residues long. The germline V gene has CDR1 SGHNT and CDR2 YYREEE (reference sequence). V gave up 4 bases and J gave up 3 bases; unmatched junction bases: 8. The repertoire was sequenced with immunoSEQ multiplex PCR; TCRdb's copy has only in-frame clones and lacks some. The table shows 200,000 to 250,000 clones, with roughly 94% occurring only once. The chain carries TRBV5-4 and TRBJ2-5; 8 nucleotides align to TRBD1. This TCR was sampled from a man aged 50 or older in good health. Sequencing input: blood. The CDR3 loop is CASSRPGQDKETQYF. In DNA form, the CDR3 reads TGTGCCAGCAGCCGCCCGGGACAGGATAAAGAGACCCAGTACTTC.